The clone carrying this T cell receptor (beta chain) was found a few times. The antigen is not known. This sample is drawn from a study of CD8 T cells in ankylosing spondylitis. Study observations and caveats: Clones that were linked to disease were CD8+ and were relatively rare in peripheral blood. A TCR beta motif of about 8 highly homologous variants seemed to mark ankylosing spondylitis blood. Reported data indicate significant enrichment of disease-linked clones within matched ankylosing spondylitis synovial fluid.

Germline V gene sequence: CDR1 MDHEN, CDR2 SYDVKM. This CDR3 is 16 amino acids long. Trimming removed 3 bases from V and 6 bases from J; junction bases left unmatched: 8. Preparation of TCR beta libraries was done by quantitative 5'-RACE with molecular barcodes. TCRdb fed the 5' RACE reads into MiXCR, producing one record per CDR3 protein. The sample lists around 120,000 distinct CDR3 sequences, less than 25% occurring once. This receptor was identified in a male donor with ankylosing spondylitis. The sample taken for sequencing was synovial fluid, either unsorted or a sorted T cell fraction (not recorded which). The chain has TRBV28 and TRBJ1-4, with 9 bases identical to TRBD1. The CDR3 DNA sequence: TGTGCCAGCAGTTTTATAGGACAGGGGCACGATGAAAAACTGTTTTTT. Protein: CASSFIGQGHDEKLFF.